This T cell receptor beta chain was profiled in a study of cytomegalovirus exposure and HLA in healthy donors. For the study at large: The roughly 670 first-cohort repertoires shared a platform with the approximately 110 validation repertoires, as reported in a later analysis.

Study results and caveats: There were some public TCRs occurring in many donors, but most TCR sequences were rare.

Sequencing was performed with immunoSEQ multiplex PCR; in TCRdb, only in-frame clones are kept and a portion is missing. The sample shows roughly 230,000 clones, roughly 88% of them seen only once. Turning to this clone: The antigen is undetermined.

CDR3 length: 16 amino acids. Trimming stripped 1 base from V and 3 bases from J, with 15 bases between. Germline-derived CDR1 and CDR2 are SGHTA and FQGNSA. The origin of this receptor is a woman under 40 in good health and CMV-seronegative. The rearrangement uses TRBV7-2 and TRBJ2-5; maybe TRBD1 (6 bases). The sequenced sample was PBMCs. For the CDR3, the DNA is TGTGCCAGCAGCTTAGATTTGGGGACACAAAAAGAGACCCAGTACTTC. Its translation: CASSLDLGTQKETQYF.